This T cell receptor (beta chain) was observed in a study of human T cells and chemical hapten exposure. The V gene end was trimmed by 3 bases and the J gene end by 4 bases; junction bases not matched to a gene: 3. In germline, CDR1 is SGHTA, CDR2 FQGNSA. There are 14 residues in the CDR3. TCRdb analysed the RACE reads with MiXCR anew, one entry per CDR3 protein. This sample has about 71,000 distinct CDR3 sequences, with around 9.5% found just once. Time point: patch test 1, 2 weeks after DPC sensitization. The treatment here: therapeutic diphenylcyclopropenone sensitization with weekly scalp DPC. The clonotype comes from a woman in her thirties or forties with alopecia areata. Some clones in this sample may be carry-over from other donors' samples. Sequences were derived from whole blood, sampled in connection with sensitization to the hapten diphenylcyclopropenone (DPC). The chain employs TRBV7-2 and TRBJ2-7; TRBD2 aligns across 10 bases. The chain's CDR3 is CASSLQTSGYEQYF. CDR3 coding DNA: TGTGCCAGCAGCTTGCAGACTAGCGGGTACGAGCAGTACTTC.